The 20 T cell receptor beta chains listed next were all sequenced from one sample in a study of Graves' ophthalmopathy and Graves' hyperthyroidism. The sequenced template was RNA, covering the TCR beta CDR3 region. An initial RT-PCR round employing HTBI primers preceded a second-round multiplex PCR. A single record per CDR3 protein comes from TCRdb applying MiXCR to the multiplex PCR reads. The sample carries more than 1,000,000 distinct CDR3 sequences, less than 45% recorded once. Sample: peripheral blood or thyroid tissue (not recorded which). The source of these receptors is an adult man with Graves' hyperthyroidism.

The chain links TRBV10-3 to TRBJ2-6, with D possibly matching TRBD2 (7 bases). The V end lost 6 bases, the J end lost 0 bases, and 12 bases lay between the germline ends. In germline, CDR1 is ENHRY, CDR2 SYGVKD. CDR3 length: 16 residues. CDR3 sequence: CAIREGGGSGANVLTF. The DNA of the CDR3 is TGTGCCATCAGGGAGGGAGGGGGCTCTGGGGCCAACGTCCTGACTTTC.

This chain joins TRBV19 and TRBJ1-4; D is perhaps TRBD1 (6 bases). Germline values: CDR1 LNHDA, CDR2 SQIVND (reference sequence). Trimming took 3 bases from V and 4 from J, leaving 12 bases between them. The CDR3 is 15 residues long. The CDR3 DNA follows: TGTGCCAGTAGTATGTTCAGGGGCGTTAATGAAAAACTGTTTTTT. The encoded protein is CASSMFRGVNEKLFF.

This clonotype appeared a few times. The chain joins TRBV29-1 to TRBJ2-5; a weak D match, TRBD2 (7 bases). Germline CDR1 is SQVTM and CDR2 is ANQGSEA. This CDR3 is 14 amino acids long. V shed 6 bases and J shed 3 bases, with 17 bases lying between them. The CDR3 sequence: CSVGGPGGEETQYF. The CDR3 DNA sequence: TGCAGCGTGGGGGGGCCTGGTGGGGAAGAGACCCAGTACTTC.

This clonotype was detected only a few times. V usage is TRBV6-2 or TRBV6-3 and J usage is TRBJ1-1, with 7 bases that match TRBD1. V was pared by 2 bases and J by 6 bases, with 0 bases of the junction left unmatched. The length of the CDR3 is 12 residues. CDR1 and CDR2 from the germline V gene are MNHEY and SVGEGT. CDR3 DNA sequence: TGTGCCAGCAGTTACCAGGGGGCTGAAGCTTTCTTT. This translates into CASSYQGAEAFF.

This clonotype was recorded only once. At one end the junction does not follow the germline gene, possibly because of a read error. This chain connects TRBV2 to TRBJ2-6; D might be TRBD1 or TRBD2, each matching 5 bases. CDR3 size: 12 residues. Per germline, CDR1 SNHLY and CDR2 FYNNEI. The CDR3 loop is CASSRDGGTEAF. The CDR3 DNA reads as TGTGCCAGCAGCCGGGACGGCGGCACTGAAGCTTTC.

The chain uses TRBV25-1 and TRBJ2-7; tentative D call: TRBD1 (5 bases). Per the germline V gene, CDR1 is MGHDK and CDR2 is SYGVNS. The CDR3 has 13 amino acids. The V end was cut by 7 bases, the J end by 2 bases, with 12 bases between. This chain's CDR3 is CASNARTTYEQYF. The DNA for the CDR3 is TGTGCCAGCAACGCCAGGACAACCTACGAGCAGTACTTC.

CDR3 residues: CASSVGGGDAYNEQFF. In DNA, the CDR3 is TGTGCCAGCAGCGTAGGTGGCGGGGACGCCTACAATGAGCAGTTCTTC. The chain recombines TRBV7-2 with TRBJ2-1; D is possibly TRBD2 (6 bases). The V gene's germline CDR1 is SGHTA and CDR2 FQGNSA. The V gene lost 5 bases and the J gene lost 2 bases, with 16 bases spanning the gap. The CDR3 sequence is 16 residues long.

The V call is TRBV2, the J call TRBJ1-6, with 10 nucleotides matching TRBD1. V lost 6 bases to trimming and J lost 7 bases; unmatched junction nucleotides: 12. In germline, CDR1 is SNHLY, CDR2 FYNNEI. The CDR3 is 17 amino acids. CDR3 nucleotide sequence: TGTGCCAGCAGCCCGGACAGGGGGAGCATCGGGAATTCACCCCTCCACTTT. Its protein product is CASSPDRGSIGNSPLHF.

This clonotype was counted ten times or more. V usage is TRBV7-2 and J usage is TRBJ2-7, with 9 positions matching TRBD1. V was clipped by 1 base and J by 3 bases; unmatched bases: 4. This CDR3 is built from 15 residues. Germline CDR1 and CDR2: SGHTA and FQGNSA. CDR3 loop: CASSLVGQGLYEQYF. For the CDR3, the DNA is TGTGCCAGCAGCTTAGTGGGACAGGGCCTCTACGAGCAGTACTTC.

This clonotype was counted many times. J is TRBJ2-7 and V is TRBV6-5, with D perhaps matching TRBD1 or TRBD2 (6 bases each). V lost 3 bases to trimming and J lost 5 bases, with 17 bases between them. Germline V lookup: CDR1 MNHEY, CDR2 SVGAGI. The CDR3 covers 15 residues. CDR3 sequence: CASSYDWGARDEQYF. The CDR3 bases are TGTGCCAGCAGTTATGACTGGGGGGCCCGCGACGAGCAGTACTTC.

This clonotype was seen repeatedly, ten times or more. This chain links TRBV7-6 with TRBJ1-3; TRBD1 is a possible D gene (6 bases). The CDR3 length is 15 residues. Germline lookup yields CDR1 SGHVS and CDR2 FNYEAQ. Trimming removed 5 bases at V and 2 bases at J, with 13 bases between. The CDR3 loop reads CASSNDRSPGNTIYF. CDR3 coding DNA: TGTGCCAGCAGCAACGACAGGAGTCCTGGAAACACCATATATTTT.

This chain uses TRBV29-1 with TRBJ2-5, with 7 bases that match TRBD2. The CDR3 is 11 amino acids. The V gene end was trimmed by 8 bases and the J gene end by 5 bases; junction bases not matched to a gene: 5. Germline CDR1 SQVTM, CDR2 ANQGSEA. The CDR3: CSLRGYETQYF. The CDR3 coding sequence is TGCAGCTTGCGGGGGTATGAGACCCAGTACTTC.

This clonotype was picked up many times. CDR3: CASSLIPGFQETQYF. The CDR3 bases are TGTGCCAGCAGCTTAATTCCGGGATTCCAAGAGACCCAGTACTTC. The chain is built from TRBV7-6 and TRBJ2-5, with D possibly being TRBD2 (5 bases). The CDR3 totals 15 residues. The germline CDR1 and CDR2 sequences are SGHVS and FNYEAQ. Trimming left V 2 bases short and J 1 base short, with 11 bases between.

This clonotype was seen repeatedly, ten times or more. This chain links TRBV20-1 with TRBJ2-5; 9 positions match TRBD2. V dropped 7 bases and J dropped 4; count of bases not matched to a gene: 10. This CDR3 spans 14 amino acids. Looked up from germline, CDR1 is DFQATT and CDR2 is SNEGSKA (reference sequence). The CDR3 DNA follows: TGCAGTGGAGCTCGCGGGAGGGGTGGAGAGACCCAGTACTTC. This gives the protein CSGARGRGGETQYF.

The V call is TRBV7-3, the J call TRBJ1-6; 10 bases fit TRBD1. The CDR3 is 14 amino acids. V lost 3 bases to trimming and J lost 11 bases; unmatched junction nucleotides: 4. Germline V gives CDR1 SGHTA, CDR2 FQGTGA. The CDR3 spells CASSLRGQGTPLHF. The CDR3, as DNA: TGTGCCAGCAGCTTGCGGGGACAGGGGACACCCCTCCACTTT.

This clonotype showed up just a few times. The rearrangement joins TRBV10-2 to TRBJ1-2; tentative D call: TRBD1 (6 bases). The germline gives CDR1 WSHSY, CDR2 SAAADI. Trimming left V 3 bases short and J 4 bases short, with 15 bases between. CDR3 length: 15 amino acids. This chain's CDR3 is CASSDSGQGTYGYTF. The CDR3 DNA reads as TGCGCCAGCAGTGACTCCGGGCAGGGGACCTATGGCTACACCTTC.

This sequence joins TRBV7-2 and TRBJ1-1; 7 bases fit TRBD1. The junction had 11 bases not matched to a gene; V was cut back by 5 bases and J by 8 bases. The germline gives CDR1 SGHTA, CDR2 FQGNSA. CDR3 length equals 14 residues. The CDR3, as DNA: TGTGCCAGCAGCGTTGTACGGGAGACAGGGGAAGCTTTCTTT. Translating it yields CASSVVRETGEAFF. The full variable domain, in which reference TRBV7-2 and TRBJ1-1 provide the parts outside the CDR3, is GAGVSQSPSNKVTEKGKDVELRCDPISGHTALYWYRQSLGQGLEFLIYFQGNSAPDKSGLPSDRFSAERTGGSVSTLTIQRTQQEDSAVYLCASSVVRETGEAFFGQGTRLTVV.

This clonotype was seen only a few times. This chain connects TRBV5-1 to TRBJ2-7, with 7 bases lining up with TRBD1. The CDR3 totals 15 residues. J was trimmed by 2 bases and V by 4 bases; bases with no gene match: 9. Germline V gene data show CDR1 as SGHRS and CDR2 as YFSETQ. The CDR3 loop is CASSATGNNPYEQYF. CDR3 nucleotide sequence: TGCGCCAGCAGCGCGACAGGGAACAATCCCTACGAGCAGTACTTC.

The count of this clonotype is one. A much larger clonotype is one base distant, so this may be a read error. Given the absence of the conserved phenylalanine or tryptophan at the CDR3 end, a read error is likely. The chain has TRBV2 and TRBJ2-7; 8 nucleotides match TRBD1. The V segment lost 8 bases and the J segment 3 bases; nucleotides outside the gene matches: 3. Germline V gene sequence: CDR1 SNHLY, CDR2 FYNNEI. This CDR3 is 12 amino acids long. The CDR3, as DNA: TGTGCCAGCTGGGGACAGGTCTACGAGCAGTACCTC. Translated, it gives CASWGQVYEQYL.

A note on this clonotype: Germline and junction disagree at one end, which may indicate a read error. V gene TRBV5-1 combines with J gene TRBJ2-7; D unclear. The CDR3 contains 15 residues. Germline V gene sequence: CDR1 SGHRS, CDR2 YFSETQ. The CDR3 nucleotides read TGCGCCAGCAGCTCTGAGCCAGACCACTCCTACGAGCAGCACTTC. Translation: CASSSEPDHSYEQHF.